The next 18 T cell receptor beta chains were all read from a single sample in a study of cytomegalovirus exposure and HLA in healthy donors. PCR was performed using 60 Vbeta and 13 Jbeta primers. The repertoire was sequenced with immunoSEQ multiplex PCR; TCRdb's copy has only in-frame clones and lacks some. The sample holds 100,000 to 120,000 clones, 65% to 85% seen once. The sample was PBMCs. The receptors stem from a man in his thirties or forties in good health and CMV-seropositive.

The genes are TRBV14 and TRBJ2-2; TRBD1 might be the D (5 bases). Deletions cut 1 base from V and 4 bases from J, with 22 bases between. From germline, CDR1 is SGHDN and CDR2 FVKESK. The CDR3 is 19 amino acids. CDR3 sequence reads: CASSQARVGAMGGTGELFF. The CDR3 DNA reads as TGTGCCAGCAGCCAAGCCCGGGTAGGGGCGATGGGTGGCACCGGGGAGCTGTTTTTT.

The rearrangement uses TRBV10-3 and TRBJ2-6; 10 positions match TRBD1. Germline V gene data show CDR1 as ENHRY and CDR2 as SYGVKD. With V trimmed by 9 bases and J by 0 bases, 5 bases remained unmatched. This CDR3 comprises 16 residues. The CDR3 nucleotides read TGTGCCATTTGGGACAGGGGTGACTCTGGGGCCAACGTCCTGACTTTC. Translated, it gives CAIWDRGDSGANVLTF.

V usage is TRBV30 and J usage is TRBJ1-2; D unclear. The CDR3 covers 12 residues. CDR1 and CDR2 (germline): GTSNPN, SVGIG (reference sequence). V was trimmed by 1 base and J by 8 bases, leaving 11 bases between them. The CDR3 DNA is TGTGCCTGGAGTGGGTTATCCGGGGGCTACACCTTC. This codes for CAWSGLSGGYTF.

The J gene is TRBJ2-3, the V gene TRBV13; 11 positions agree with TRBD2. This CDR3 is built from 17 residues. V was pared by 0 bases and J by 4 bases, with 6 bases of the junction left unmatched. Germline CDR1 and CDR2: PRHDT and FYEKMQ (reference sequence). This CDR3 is CASSLGASGGIPDTQYF. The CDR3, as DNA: TGTGCCAGCAGCTTAGGCGCTAGCGGGGGGATCCCAGATACGCAGTATTTT.

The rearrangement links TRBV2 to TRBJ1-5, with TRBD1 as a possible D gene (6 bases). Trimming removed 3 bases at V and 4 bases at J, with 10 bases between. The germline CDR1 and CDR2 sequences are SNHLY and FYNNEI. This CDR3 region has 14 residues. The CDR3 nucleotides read TGTGCCAGCAGTGACGGCAGGGGAAATCAGCCCCAGCATTTT. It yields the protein CASSDGRGNQPQHF.

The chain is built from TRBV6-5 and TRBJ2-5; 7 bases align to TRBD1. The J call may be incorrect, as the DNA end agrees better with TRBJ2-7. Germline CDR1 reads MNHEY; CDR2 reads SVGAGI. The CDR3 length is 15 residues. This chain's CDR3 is CASSRGTESSYEQYF. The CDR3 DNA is TGTGCCAGCAGTCGAGGGACAGAGAGCTCCTACGAGCAGTACTTC.

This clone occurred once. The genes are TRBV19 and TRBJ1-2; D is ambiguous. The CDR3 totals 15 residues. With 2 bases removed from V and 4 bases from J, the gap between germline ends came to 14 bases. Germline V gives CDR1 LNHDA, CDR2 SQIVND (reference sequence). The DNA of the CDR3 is TGTGCCAGTAGTATAATCTTATCGGGGTCCTATGGCTACACCTTC. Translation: CASSIILSGSYGYTF.

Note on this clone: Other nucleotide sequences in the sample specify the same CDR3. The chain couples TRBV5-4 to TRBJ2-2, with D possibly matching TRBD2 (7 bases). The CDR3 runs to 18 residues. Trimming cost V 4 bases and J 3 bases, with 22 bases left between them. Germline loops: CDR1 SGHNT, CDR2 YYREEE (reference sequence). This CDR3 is CASSLTRGPVYHTGELFF. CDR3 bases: TGTGCCAGCAGCCTAACGCGGGGGCCCGTATATCACACCGGGGAGCTGTTTTTT.

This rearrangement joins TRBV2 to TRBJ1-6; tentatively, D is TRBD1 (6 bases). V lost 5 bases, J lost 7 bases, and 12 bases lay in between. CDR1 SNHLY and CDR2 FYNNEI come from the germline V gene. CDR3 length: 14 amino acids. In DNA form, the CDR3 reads TGTGCCAGCAGTTTTACTGGACAGAATTCACCCCTCCACTTT. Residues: CASSFTGQNSPLHF.

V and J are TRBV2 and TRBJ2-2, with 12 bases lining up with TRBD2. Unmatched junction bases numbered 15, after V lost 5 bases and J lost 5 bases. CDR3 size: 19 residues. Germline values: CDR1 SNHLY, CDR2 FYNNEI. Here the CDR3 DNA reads TGTGCCAGCAGTACGGATGTACTAGCGGGGGGTTCTCATACCGGGGAGCTGTTTTTT. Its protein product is CASSTDVLAGGSHTGELFF.

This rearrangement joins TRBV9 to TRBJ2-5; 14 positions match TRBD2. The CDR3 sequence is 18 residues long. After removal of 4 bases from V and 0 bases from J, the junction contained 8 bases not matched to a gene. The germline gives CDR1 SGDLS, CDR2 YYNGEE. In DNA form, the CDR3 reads TGTGCCAGCAGCCCAGGGACTAGCGGGGGCGCTCACCAAGAGACCCAGTACTTC. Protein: CASSPGTSGGAHQETQYF.

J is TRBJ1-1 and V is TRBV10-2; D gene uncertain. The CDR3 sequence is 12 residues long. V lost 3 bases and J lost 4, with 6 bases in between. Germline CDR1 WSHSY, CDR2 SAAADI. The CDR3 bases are TGCGCCAGCAGTGACCTAGGCACTGAAGCTTTCTTT. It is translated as CASSDLGTEAFF.

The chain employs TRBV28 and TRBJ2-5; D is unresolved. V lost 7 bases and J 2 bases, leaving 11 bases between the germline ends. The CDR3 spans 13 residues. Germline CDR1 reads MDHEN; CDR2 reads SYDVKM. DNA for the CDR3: TGTGCCAGCACCACAGAACCACAAGAGACCCAGTACTTC. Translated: CASTTEPQETQYF.

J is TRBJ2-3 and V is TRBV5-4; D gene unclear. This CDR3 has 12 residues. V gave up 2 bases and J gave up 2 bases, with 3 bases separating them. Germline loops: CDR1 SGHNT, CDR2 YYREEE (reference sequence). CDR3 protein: CASSFLTDTQYF. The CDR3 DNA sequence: TGTGCCAGCAGCTTCCTCACAGATACGCAGTATTTT.

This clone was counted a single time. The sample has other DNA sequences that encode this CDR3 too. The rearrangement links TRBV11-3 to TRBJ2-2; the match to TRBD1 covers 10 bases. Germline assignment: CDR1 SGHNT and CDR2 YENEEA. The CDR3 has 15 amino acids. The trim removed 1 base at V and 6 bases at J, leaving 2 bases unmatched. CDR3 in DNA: TGTGCCAGCAGCTTAGGACAGGGGGCTGCCGGGGAGCTGTTTTTT. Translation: CASSLGQGAAGELFF.

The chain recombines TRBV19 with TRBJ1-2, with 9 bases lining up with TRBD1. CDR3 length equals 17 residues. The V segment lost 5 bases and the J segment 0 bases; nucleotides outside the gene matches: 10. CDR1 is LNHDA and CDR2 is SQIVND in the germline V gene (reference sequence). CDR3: CASSSTGTGRANYGYTF. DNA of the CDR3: TGTGCCAGTAGTTCAACCGGGACAGGGAGAGCTAACTATGGCTACACCTTC.

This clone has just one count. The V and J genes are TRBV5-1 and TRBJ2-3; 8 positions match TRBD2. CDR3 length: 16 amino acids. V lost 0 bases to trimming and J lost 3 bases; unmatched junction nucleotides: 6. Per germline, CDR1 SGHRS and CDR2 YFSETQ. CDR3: CASSLGRLALTDTQYF. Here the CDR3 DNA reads TGCGCCAGCAGCTTGGGTAGACTAGCGTTGACAGATACGCAGTATTTT.

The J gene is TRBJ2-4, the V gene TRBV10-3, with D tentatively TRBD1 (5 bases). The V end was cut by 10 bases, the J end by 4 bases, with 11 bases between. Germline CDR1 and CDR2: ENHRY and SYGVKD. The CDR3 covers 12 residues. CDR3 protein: CASGDSKNIQYF. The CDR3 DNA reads TGTGCCAGCGGTGACAGTAAAAACATTCAGTACTTC.